One and the same sample provided the 28 T cell receptor beta chains below, sequenced in a study of cytomegalovirus exposure and HLA in healthy donors. Primers: 60 Vbeta forward and 13 Jbeta reverse. Assay used: immunoSEQ multiplex PCR; TCRdb lists only in-frame clones, some missing. The sample contains some 150,000 clones, around 87% of which appear only once. The sample taken for sequencing was PBMCs. Receptors were obtained from a woman aged 25 to 45 in good health and CMV-seronegative.

The rearrangement uses TRBV30 and TRBJ2-3, with 8 positions matching TRBD2. CDR1 is GTSNPN, CDR2 SVGIG, per germline (reference sequence). V lost 2 bases to trimming and J lost 3 bases; unmatched junction nucleotides: 10. The CDR3 contains 16 residues. CDR3 sequence (DNA): TGTGCCTGGAGTCTAGGACTAGCCGGTGGGACAGATACGCAGTATTTT. It codes for CAWSLGLAGGTDTQYF.

The chain employs TRBV7-8 and TRBJ1-2, with TRBD1 as a possible D gene (5 bases). V lost 1 base, J lost 4 bases, and 7 bases lay in between. CDR1 is SGHVS, CDR2 FQNEAQ, per germline. The CDR3 is made up of 13 amino acids. The CDR3 coding sequence is TGTGCCAGCAGCTTAGGGGGCACCTATGGCTACACCTTC. Translation: CASSLGGTYGYTF.

V is TRBV20-1 and J is TRBJ1-2; possibly TRBD1 for D (5 bases). The CDR3 length is 11 residues. Trimming shortened V by 8 bases and J by 4 bases, and 11 bases separated the two germline ends. Per the germline V gene, CDR1 is DFQATT and CDR2 is SNEGSKA (reference sequence). CDR3 sequence (DNA): TGCAGTCGCAGGGATTTCTATGGCTACACCTTC. Translation gives CSRRDFYGYTF.

The V call is TRBV6-5, the J call TRBJ2-7; perhaps TRBD2 as D (5 bases). The CDR3 consists of 10 residues. Trimming left V 9 bases short and J 8 bases short, with 11 bases between. Germline values: CDR1 MNHEY, CDR2 SVGAGI. The CDR3 sequence is CARPTNKQYF. The CDR3 nucleotides are TGTGCCAGACCGACTAACAAGCAGTACTTC.

The V and J genes are TRBV19 and TRBJ2-3; TRBD2 matches 7 bases. The CDR3 sequence is 15 residues long. V was pared by 5 bases and J by 5 bases, with 10 bases of the junction left unmatched. Germline CDR1 reads LNHDA; CDR2 reads SQIVND (reference sequence). The CDR3 DNA follows: TGTGCCAGTAGTCCCCCTGGCGGGGGTAGAGATACGCAGTATTTT. Translated, it gives CASSPPGGGRDTQYF. Full variable domain (missing parts from reference TRBV19 and TRBJ2-3): DGGITQSPKYLFRKEGQNVTLSCEQNLNHDAMYWYRQDPGQGLRLIYYSQIVNDFQKGDIAEGYSVSREKKESFPLTVTSAQKNPTAFYLCASSPPGGGRDTQYFGPGTRLTVL.

The chain is built from TRBV11-2 and TRBJ2-1; D call uncertain. The CDR3 length is 13 residues. The germline V and J ends were trimmed by 5 bases and 3 bases, with 8 bases remaining between them. CDR1 SGHAT and CDR2 FQNNGV come from the germline V gene. CDR3 sequence (DNA): TGTGCCAGCAGCCTGGAGAACTACAATGAGCAGTTCTTC. It codes for CASSLENYNEQFF.

The chain carries TRBV21-1 and TRBJ2-1; the table's D call, TRBD1, was not checked against the DNA. TRBV21-1 is noted as a pseudogene. The CDR3 totals 14 residues. The CDR3 spells CATQGDWIYNEQFF. The CDR3 DNA reads TGTGCCACCCAGGGGGACTGGATTTACAATGAGCAGTTCTTC.

The chain carries TRBV6-6 and TRBJ2-7, with 15 positions matching TRBD2. The J segment lost 4 bases and the V segment lost 5 bases, leaving 6 bases of the junction unmatched. This CDR3 spans 16 amino acids. CDR1 and CDR2 from the germline V gene are MNHNY and SVGAGI (reference sequence). As DNA, the CDR3 is TGTGCCAGCAGTAACCCCGGGACTAGCGGGAGGTACGAGCAGTACTTC. Its protein product is CASSNPGTSGRYEQYF.

The CDR3 DNA is TGTGCCATCAGGGGACAGGGGGCGGCTTATCGCTACACCTTC. It is translated as CAIRGQGAAYRYTF. J is TRBJ1-2 and V is TRBV10-3; 12 bases are shared with TRBD1. This CDR3 is built from 14 residues. The V gene end was trimmed by 6 bases and the J gene end by 9 bases; junction bases not matched to a gene: 8. Germline V gene lookup returns CDR1 ENHRY and CDR2 SYGVKD.

This rearrangement joins TRBV2 to TRBJ1-1; 8 nucleotides line up with TRBD1. J lost 8 bases, V lost 7 bases, and 12 bases had no gene match. The CDR3 runs 14 residues. CDR1 and CDR2 from the germline V gene are SNHLY and FYNNEI. In DNA form, the CDR3 reads TGTGCCAGCATATTGGGCCAGGGGGCTTGGGAAGCTTTCTTT. Its protein is CASILGQGAWEAFF.

V is TRBV2 and J is TRBJ1-3, with 9 bases matching TRBD1. The CDR3 runs 15 residues. Losses at the gene ends were 7 bases for V and 3 bases for J; bases not matched to a gene: 7. Germline lookup yields CDR1 SNHLY and CDR2 FYNNEI. The DNA for the CDR3 is TGTGCCAGCACCCAAGGGACAGGGTTTGGAAACACCATATATTTT. It is translated as CASTQGTGFGNTIYF. Based on the CDR3 plus reference TRBV2 and TRBJ1-3, the full variable domain is EPEVTQTPSHQVTQMGQEVILRCVPISNHLYFYWYRQILGQKVEFLVSFYNNEISEKSEIFDDQFSVERPDGSNFTLKIRSTKLEDSAMYFCASTQGTGFGNTIYFGEGSWLTVV.

This clone was detected once. The chain links TRBV30 to TRBJ1-5; 7 nucleotides agree with TRBD1. The CDR3 has 13 residues. Germline loops: CDR1 GTSNPN, CDR2 SVGIG (reference sequence). V shed 7 bases and J 2 bases; nucleotides not matched to a gene: 5. This chain's CDR3 is CALGGGGNQPQHF. DNA for the CDR3: TGTGCCTTAGGGGGCGGGGGCAATCAGCCCCAGCATTTT. Looking up the rest from reference TRBV30 and TRBJ1-5 gives the full variable domain: SQTIHQWPATLVQPVGSPLSLECTVEGTSNPNLYWYRQAAGRGLQLLFYSVGIGQISSEVPQNLSASRPQDRQFILSSKKLLLSDSGFYLCALGGGGNQPQHFGDGTRLSIL.

V gene TRBV5-6 combines with J gene TRBJ2-3; D is uncertain. Per germline, CDR1 SGHDT and CDR2 YYEEEE. The V end was cut by 3 bases, the J end by 4 bases, with 15 bases between. The CDR3 totals 15 residues. As DNA, the CDR3 is TGTGCCAGCAGCTACCCCTCTGACTCAGCAGATACGCAGTATTTT. It is translated as CASSYPSDSADTQYF.

This chain links TRBV11-2 with TRBJ1-2; the D is unclear. Germline lookup yields CDR1 SGHAT and CDR2 FQNNGV. Trimming pared 6 bases from V and 0 bases from J, leaving 8 bases between. The CDR3 loop spans 13 amino acids. In DNA form, the CDR3 reads TGTGCCAGCAGTCCCCACACTAACTATGGCTACACCTTC. Translated, it gives CASSPHTNYGYTF.

The genes are TRBV7-2 and TRBJ2-3; perhaps TRBD2 as D (7 bases). This CDR3 comprises 16 residues. The V gene lost 5 bases and the J gene lost 4 bases, with 19 bases spanning the gap. Germline CDR1 SGHTA, CDR2 FQGNSA. CDR3 in amino acids: CASSPVRGGWADTQYF. For the CDR3, the DNA is TGTGCCAGCAGCCCCGTGAGGGGGGGGTGGGCAGATACGCAGTATTTT.

In DNA, the CDR3 is TGTGCCAGCAGGGAGACAGGGGGCCGCAATGAGCAGTTCTTC. Residues: CASRETGGRNEQFF. The chain joins TRBV6-5 to TRBJ2-1, with 10 bases that match TRBD1. Germline trimming cut 6 bases from V and 6 bases from J; bases unmatched to any gene: 5. Germline V gives CDR1 MNHEY, CDR2 SVGAGI. The CDR3 loop spans 14 amino acids.

This chain uses TRBV5-4 with TRBJ2-7; TRBD2 matches 8 bases. The CDR3 is made up of 16 amino acids. V was pared by 6 bases and J by 2 bases, with 13 bases of the junction left unmatched. CDR1 and CDR2 (germline): SGHNT, YYREEE (reference sequence). CDR3 sequence reads: CASTPSGVAGPYEQYF. As DNA, the CDR3 is TGTGCCAGCACCCCCTCTGGAGTAGCGGGGCCCTACGAGCAGTACTTC.

The V call is TRBV7-8, the J call TRBJ1-2; D gene unclear. The CDR3 sequence is 14 residues long. Trimming stripped 5 bases from V and 4 bases from J, with 14 bases between. The germline V gene encodes CDR1 SGHVS and CDR2 FQNEAQ. The DNA for the CDR3 is TGTGCCAGCAGCGACACCACGACGTTCTATGGCTACACCTTC. Its protein product is CASSDTTTFYGYTF. Full variable domain (missing parts from reference TRBV7-8 and TRBJ1-2): GAGVSQSPRYKVAKRGQDVALRCDPISGHVSLFWYQQALGQGPEFLTYFQNEAQLDKSGLPSDRFFAERPEGSVSTLKIQRTQQEDSAVYLCASSDTTTFYGYTFGSGTRLTVV.

This chain joins TRBV5-1 and TRBJ2-1, with D maybe TRBD2 (5 bases). The CDR3 is 17 residues long. Per the germline V gene, CDR1 is SGHRS and CDR2 is YFSETQ. The V and J ends lost 0 bases and 6 bases respectively, with 19 bases between them. The CDR3 reads CASSLGLAGLGFNEQFF. Written as DNA, the CDR3 is TGCGCCAGCAGCTTGGGCCTCGCGGGTCTAGGATTCAATGAGCAGTTCTTC. Drawing the rest from reference TRBV5-1 and TRBJ2-1, the complete variable domain is KAGVTQTPRYLIKTRGQQVTLSCSPISGHRSVSWYQQTPGQGLQFLFEYFSETQRNKGNFPGRFSGRQFSNSRSEMNVSTLELGDSALYLCASSLGLAGLGFNEQFFGPGTRLTVL.

This chain connects TRBV4-3 to TRBJ2-7, with no clear D. The ends were cut back, 0 bases at V and 0 bases at J, with 15 bases in the middle. CDR3 size: 17 residues. Germline values: CDR1 LGHNA, CDR2 YSLEER. The CDR3 reads CASSQESSKISSYEQYF. CDR3 bases: TGCGCCAGCAGCCAAGAAAGCTCTAAAATAAGCTCCTACGAGCAGTACTTC.

CDR3 residues: CASSQDRDFLGNEKLFF. The CDR3 coding sequence is TGCGCCAGCAGCCAAGACAGGGATTTTTTGGGTAATGAAAAACTGTTTTTT. The chain has TRBV4-1 and TRBJ1-4; possible D gene TRBD1, 5 bases. This CDR3 comprises 17 residues. Trimming removed 0 bases at V and 4 bases at J, with 15 bases between. The germline gives CDR1 MGHRA, CDR2 YSYEKL.

The rearrangement uses TRBV6-5 and TRBJ1-5, with 8 bases fitting TRBD1. The CDR3 covers 14 residues. Germline-derived CDR1 and CDR2 are MNHEY and SVGAGI. Losses at the gene ends were 6 bases for V and 7 bases for J; bases not matched to a gene: 8. The CDR3 loop reads CASSRQGAEQPQHF. In DNA form, the CDR3 reads TGTGCCAGCAGCCGGCAGGGGGCAGAACAGCCCCAGCATTTT.

The rearrangement joins TRBV7-3 to TRBJ2-3; TRBD2 matches at 7 bases. Germline values: CDR1 SGHTA, CDR2 FQGTGA. V was pared by 4 bases and J by 1 base, with 5 bases of the junction left unmatched. This CDR3 contains 15 residues. CDR3 sequence reads: CASSSGLTRTDTQYF. CDR3 coding DNA: TGTGCCAGCAGCTCGGGACTAACTCGCACAGATACGCAGTATTTT.

This chain links TRBV9 with TRBJ2-1; TRBD1 matches 10 bases. V lost 0 bases, J lost 3 bases, and 6 bases stayed unmatched. Germline V gene lookup returns CDR1 SGDLS and CDR2 YYNGEE. The CDR3 consists of 17 residues. CDR3: CASSVAWGQGRYNEQFF. The CDR3, as DNA: TGTGCCAGCAGCGTAGCTTGGGGACAGGGGCGCTACAATGAGCAGTTCTTC.

This clone has just a few counts. V gene TRBV7-9 combines with J gene TRBJ2-2; 9 bases agree with TRBD2. Germline trimming cut 5 bases from V and 5 bases from J; bases unmatched to any gene: 6. Germline V gene data show CDR1 as SEHNR and CDR2 as FQNEAQ (reference sequence). The CDR3 covers 15 residues. DNA for the CDR3: TGTGCCAGCAGCGTTAGCGGGAGAGGGACCGGGGAGCTGTTTTTT. Translated, it gives CASSVSGRGTGELFF. The full variable domain, rest sourced from reference TRBV7-9 and TRBJ2-2, is DTGVSQNPRHKITKRGQNVTFRCDPISEHNRLYWYRQTLGQGPEFLTYFQNEAQLEKSRLLSDRFSAERPKGSFSTLEIQRTEQGDSAMYLCASSVSGRGTGELFFGEGSRLTVL.

This chain uses TRBV7-3 with TRBJ2-2; TRBD1 is a possible D gene (5 bases). Per the germline V gene, CDR1 is SGHTA and CDR2 is FQGTGA. The CDR3 totals 15 residues. V was clipped by 0 bases and J by 6 bases, with 11 bases between them. The DNA for the CDR3 is TGTGCCAGCAGCTTAACGTCGAAGGGGTCCGGGGAGCTGTTTTTT. Its protein is CASSLTSKGSGELFF.

CDR3 loop: CASSPQGGWAYEQYF. CDR3 in DNA: TGTGCCAGCAGCCCACAGGGCGGGTGGGCCTACGAGCAGTACTTC. The gene calls are TRBV5-5 and TRBJ2-7; the D gene is possibly TRBD1 (6 bases). The CDR3 length is 15 residues. Trimming removed 4 bases at V and 2 bases at J, with 16 bases between. The V gene's germline CDR1 is SGHKS and CDR2 YYEKEE (reference sequence).

This chain connects TRBV4-1 to TRBJ2-2; 10 bases line up with TRBD2. Germline trimming cut 6 bases from V and 3 bases from J; bases unmatched to any gene: 7. The CDR3 is 16 amino acids. Germline V CDR1 and CDR2: MGHRA, YSYEKL. CDR3 residues: CASRGLAWGDTGELFF. The CDR3 bases are TGCGCCAGCAGGGGACTAGCGTGGGGCGACACCGGGGAGCTGTTTTTT.